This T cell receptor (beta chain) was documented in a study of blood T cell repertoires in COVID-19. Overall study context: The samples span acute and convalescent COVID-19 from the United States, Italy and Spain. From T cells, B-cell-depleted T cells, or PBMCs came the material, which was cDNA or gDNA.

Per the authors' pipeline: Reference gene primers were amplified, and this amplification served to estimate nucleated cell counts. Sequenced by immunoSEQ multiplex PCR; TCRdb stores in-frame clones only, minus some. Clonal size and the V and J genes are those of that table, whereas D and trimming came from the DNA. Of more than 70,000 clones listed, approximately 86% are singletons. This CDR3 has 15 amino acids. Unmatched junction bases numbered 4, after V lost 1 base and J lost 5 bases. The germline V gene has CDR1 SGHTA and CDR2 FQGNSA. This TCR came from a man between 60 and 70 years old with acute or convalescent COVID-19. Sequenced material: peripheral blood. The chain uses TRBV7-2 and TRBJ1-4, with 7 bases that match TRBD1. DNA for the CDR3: TGTGCCAGCAGCTTAGGCGGCAGGGGGAATGAAAAACTGTTTTTT. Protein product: CASSLGGRGNEKLFF.